This T cell receptor (beta chain) was documented in a study of blood T cell repertoires in COVID-19. Overall study: Whether acute or convalescent, the COVID-19 samples came from the United States, Italy and Spain.

In this sample, this clone turned up many times. Repertoires were generated with immunoSEQ multiplex PCR, while TCRdb's copy carries only in-frame clones and drops some. Among a few hundred thousand clones listed, roughly four fifths were seen once. V gave up 0 bases and J gave up 0 bases, with 7 bases separating them. CDR1 and CDR2 from the germline V gene are SGHDT and YYEEEE. The length of the CDR3 is 15 residues. V usage is TRBV5-6 and J usage is TRBJ2-1; D might be TRBD1 (5 bases). Sequenced sample: peripheral blood. The source of this sequence is a human donor with acute or convalescent COVID-19. The donor label of this sample is uncertain. CDR3 coding DNA: TGTGCCAGCAGCTTGGTCACAGGCTCCTACAATGAGCAGTTCTTC. It yields the protein CASSLVTGSYNEQFF.